This T cell receptor (beta chain) was sequenced in a study of lymphopenia after photon versus proton radiotherapy. General observations from the study: A bigger post-nadir fall in TCR diversity correlated inversely with survival time in deceased patients. Only patients who died were analyzed for survival; proton advantage is unproven. Under photons, naive T cells and diversity fell while effector/memory populations rose. Post-nadir diversity loss with photons came from oligoclonal expansion, particularly CD8+ Temra cells.

The CDR3 totals 17 residues. Germline assignment: CDR1 SNHLY and CDR2 FYNNEI. Trimming removed 2 bases from V and 1 base from J, with 17 bases in between. Only in-frame clones appear in the TCRdb table, and some are missing; sequencing was by immunoSEQ multiplex PCR. The sample has 65,000 to 85,000 clones; under 95% are singletons. Details on this clone: No antigen is known for it.

J is TRBJ1-2 and V is TRBV2, with D possibly matching TRBD1 (5 bases). Specimen: peripheral blood, collected from a patient treated with photon-based radiotherapy. This TCR was sampled from a woman aged 40 to 55 with cholangiocarcinoma. The CDR3 coding sequence is TGTGCCAGCAGTGAAACCCCGGGAGGGGTAGATAACTATGGCTACACCTTC. Translating gives CASSETPGGVDNYGYTF. The full variable domain, completed using reference TRBV2 and TRBJ1-2, is EPEVTQTPSHQVTQMGQEVILRCVPISNHLYFYWYRQILGQKVEFLVSFYNNEISEKSEIFDDQFSVERPDGSNFTLKIRSTKLEDSAMYFCASSETPGGVDNYGYTFGSGTRLTVV.